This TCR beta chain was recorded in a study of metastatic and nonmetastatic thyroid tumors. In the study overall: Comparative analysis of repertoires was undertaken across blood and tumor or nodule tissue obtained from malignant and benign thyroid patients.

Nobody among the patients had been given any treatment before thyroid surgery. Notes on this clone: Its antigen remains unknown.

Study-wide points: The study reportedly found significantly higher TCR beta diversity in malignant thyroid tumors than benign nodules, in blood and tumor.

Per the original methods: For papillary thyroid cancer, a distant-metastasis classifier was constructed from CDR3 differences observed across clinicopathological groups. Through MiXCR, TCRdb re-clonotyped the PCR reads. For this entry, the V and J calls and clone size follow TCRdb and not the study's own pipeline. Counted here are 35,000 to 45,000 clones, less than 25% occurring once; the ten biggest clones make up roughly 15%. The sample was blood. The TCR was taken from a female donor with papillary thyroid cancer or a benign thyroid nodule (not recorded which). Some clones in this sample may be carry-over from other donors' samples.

The CDR3 DNA sequence: TGTGCCAGCAGTACAACCTACGAGCAGTACTTC. Its protein is CASSTTYEQYF. The rearrangement joins TRBV6-1 to TRBJ2-7; D gene unclear. Looked up from germline, CDR1 is MNHNS and CDR2 is SASEGT. V lost 5 bases to trimming and J lost 2 bases, with 4 bases between them. The CDR3 runs to 11 residues.